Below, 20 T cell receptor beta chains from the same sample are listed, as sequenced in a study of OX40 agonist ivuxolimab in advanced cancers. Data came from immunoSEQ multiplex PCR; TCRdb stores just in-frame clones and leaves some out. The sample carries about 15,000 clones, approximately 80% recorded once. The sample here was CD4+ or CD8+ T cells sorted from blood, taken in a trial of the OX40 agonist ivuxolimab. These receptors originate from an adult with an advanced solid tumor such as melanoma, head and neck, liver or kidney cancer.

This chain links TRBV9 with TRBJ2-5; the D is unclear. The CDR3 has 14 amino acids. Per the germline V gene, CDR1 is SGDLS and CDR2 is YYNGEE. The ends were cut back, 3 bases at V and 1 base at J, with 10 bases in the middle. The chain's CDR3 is CASSAQDGQETQYF. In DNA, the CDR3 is TGTGCCAGCAGCGCCCAGGACGGCCAAGAGACCCAGTACTTC. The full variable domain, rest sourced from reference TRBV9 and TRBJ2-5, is DSGVTQTPKHLITATGQRVTLRCSPRSGDLSVYWYQQSLDQGLQFLIQYYNGEERAKGNILERFSAQQFPDLHSELNLSSLELGDSALYFCASSAQDGQETQYFGPGTRLLVL.

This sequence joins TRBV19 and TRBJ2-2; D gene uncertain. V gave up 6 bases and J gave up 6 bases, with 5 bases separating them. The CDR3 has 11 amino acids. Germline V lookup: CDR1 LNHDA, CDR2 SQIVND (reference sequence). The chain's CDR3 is CASRGAGELFF. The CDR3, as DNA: TGTGCCAGTAGAGGCGCCGGGGAGCTGTTTTTT.

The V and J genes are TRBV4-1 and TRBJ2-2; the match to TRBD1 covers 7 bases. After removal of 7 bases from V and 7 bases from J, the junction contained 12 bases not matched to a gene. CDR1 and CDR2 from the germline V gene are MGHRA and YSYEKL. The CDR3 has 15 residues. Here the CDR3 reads CASNHRGRGGGELFF. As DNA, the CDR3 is TGCGCCAGCAACCACAGGGGTCGAGGCGGCGGGGAGCTGTTTTTT.

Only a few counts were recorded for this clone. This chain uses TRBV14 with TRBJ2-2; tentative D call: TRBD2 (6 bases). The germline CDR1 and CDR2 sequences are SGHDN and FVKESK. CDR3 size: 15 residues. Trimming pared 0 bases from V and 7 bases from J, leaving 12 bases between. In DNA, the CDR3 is TGTGCCAGCAGCCAAGAAGGATGGGGAGGCGGGGAGCTGTTTTTT. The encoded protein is CASSQEGWGGGELFF.

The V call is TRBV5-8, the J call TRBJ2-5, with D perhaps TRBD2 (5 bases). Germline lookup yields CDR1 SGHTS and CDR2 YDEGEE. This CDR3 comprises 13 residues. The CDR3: CAYTSGELETQYF. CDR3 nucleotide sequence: TGTGCATACACGAGCGGAGAATTGGAGACCCAGTACTTC. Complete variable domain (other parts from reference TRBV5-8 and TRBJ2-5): EAGVTQSPTHLIKTRGQQATLRCSPISGHTSVYWYQQALGLGLQFLLWYDEGEERNRGNFPPRFSGRQFPNYSSELNVNALELEDSALYLCAYTSGELETQYFGPGTRLLVL.

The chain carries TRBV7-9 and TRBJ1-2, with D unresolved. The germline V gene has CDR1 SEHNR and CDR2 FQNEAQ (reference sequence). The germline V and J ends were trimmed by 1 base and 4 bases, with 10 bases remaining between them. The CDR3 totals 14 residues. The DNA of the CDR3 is TGTGCCAGCAGCTTAGGTGGCAGTTCCTATGGCTACACCTTC. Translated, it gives CASSLGGSSYGYTF.

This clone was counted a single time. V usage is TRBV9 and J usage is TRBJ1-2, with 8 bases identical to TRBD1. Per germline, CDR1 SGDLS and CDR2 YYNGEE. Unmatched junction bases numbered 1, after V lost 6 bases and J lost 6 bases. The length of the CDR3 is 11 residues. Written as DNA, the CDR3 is TGTGCCAGCAACAGGGGGGATGGCTACACCTTC. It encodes CASNRGDGYTF.

The CDR3 here is CASSGERSSYNEQFF. The CDR3 coding sequence is TGTGCCAGCAGCGGGGAAAGAAGCTCCTACAATGAGCAGTTCTTC. The chain uses TRBV5-4 and TRBJ2-1; D remains unclear. Trimming cost V 4 bases and J 0 bases, with 11 bases left between them. The CDR3 sequence is 15 residues long. Germline V gene data show CDR1 as SGHNT and CDR2 as YYREEE (reference sequence).

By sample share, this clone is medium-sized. Here the CDR3 reads CASSLGAGGARNEQFF. In DNA form, the CDR3 reads TGTGCCAGCAGCTTGGGAGCAGGGGGCGCGCGCAATGAGCAGTTCTTC. The rearrangement uses TRBV5-6 and TRBJ2-1, with 8 bases aligning to TRBD1. Germline V gives CDR1 SGHDT, CDR2 YYEEEE. With 0 bases clipped from V and 6 bases from J, the junction kept 8 bases outside the gene matches. The CDR3 spans 16 residues.

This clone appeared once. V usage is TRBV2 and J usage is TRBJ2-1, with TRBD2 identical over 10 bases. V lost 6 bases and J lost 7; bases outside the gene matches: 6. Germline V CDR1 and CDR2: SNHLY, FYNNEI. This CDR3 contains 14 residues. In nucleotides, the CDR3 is TGTGCCAGCAGGCCTCAGACTAGCGGGAATGAGCAGTTCTTC. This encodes CASRPQTSGNEQFF.

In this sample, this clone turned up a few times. Written as DNA, the CDR3 is TGCGCCAGCAGCCGGGCAGGGAACTACGAGCAGTACTTC. This codes for CASSRAGNYEQYF. The chain employs TRBV4-1 and TRBJ2-7; TRBD1 might be the D (5 bases). CDR3 length equals 13 residues. Trimming removed 4 bases from V and 3 bases from J, with 10 bases in between. In germline, CDR1 is MGHRA, CDR2 YSYEKL.

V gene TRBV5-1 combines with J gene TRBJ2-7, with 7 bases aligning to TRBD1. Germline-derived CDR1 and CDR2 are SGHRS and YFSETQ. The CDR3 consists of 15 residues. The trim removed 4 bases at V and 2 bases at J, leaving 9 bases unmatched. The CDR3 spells CASSPATTGAYEQYF. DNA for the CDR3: TGCGCCAGCAGCCCCGCGACCACAGGGGCCTACGAGCAGTACTTC. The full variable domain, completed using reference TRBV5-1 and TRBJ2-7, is KAGVTQTPRYLIKTRGQQVTLSCSPISGHRSVSWYQQTPGQGLQFLFEYFSETQRNKGNFPGRFSGRQFSNSRSEMNVSTLELGDSALYLCASSPATTGAYEQYFGPGTRLTVT.

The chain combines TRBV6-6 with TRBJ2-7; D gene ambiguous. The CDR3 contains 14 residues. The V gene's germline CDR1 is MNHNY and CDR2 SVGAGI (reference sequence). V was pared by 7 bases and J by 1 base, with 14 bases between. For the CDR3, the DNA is TGTGCCAGCAACCCAAAACGAAGTTCCTACGAGCAGTACTTC. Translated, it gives CASNPKRSSYEQYF.

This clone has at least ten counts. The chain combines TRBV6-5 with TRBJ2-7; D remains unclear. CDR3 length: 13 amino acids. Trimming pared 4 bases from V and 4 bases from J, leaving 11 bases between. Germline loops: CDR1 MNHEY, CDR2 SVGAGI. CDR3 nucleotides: TGTGCCAGCAGTTCGTTTCTGGGGTACGAGCAGTACTTC. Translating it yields CASSSFLGYEQYF.

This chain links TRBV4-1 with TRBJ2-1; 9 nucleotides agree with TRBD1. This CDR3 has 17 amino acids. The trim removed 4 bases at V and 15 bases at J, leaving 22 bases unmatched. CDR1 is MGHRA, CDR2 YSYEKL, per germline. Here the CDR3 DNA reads TGCGCCAGCAGCCTTTCCGGGACAGGGTGGAGATGGGACCTTGTGTTCTTC. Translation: CASSLSGTGWRWDLVFF.

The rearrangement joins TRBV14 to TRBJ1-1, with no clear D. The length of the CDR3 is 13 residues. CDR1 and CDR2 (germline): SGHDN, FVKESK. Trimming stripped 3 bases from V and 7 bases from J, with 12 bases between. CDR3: CASSHVLGGEAFF. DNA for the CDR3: TGTGCCAGCAGCCACGTACTGGGCGGTGAAGCTTTCTTT.

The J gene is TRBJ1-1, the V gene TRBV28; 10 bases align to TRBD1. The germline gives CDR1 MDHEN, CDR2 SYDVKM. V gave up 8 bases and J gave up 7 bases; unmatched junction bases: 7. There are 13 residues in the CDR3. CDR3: CASADRGQVEAFF. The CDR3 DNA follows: TGTGCCAGCGCCGACAGGGGGCAAGTTGAAGCTTTCTTT.

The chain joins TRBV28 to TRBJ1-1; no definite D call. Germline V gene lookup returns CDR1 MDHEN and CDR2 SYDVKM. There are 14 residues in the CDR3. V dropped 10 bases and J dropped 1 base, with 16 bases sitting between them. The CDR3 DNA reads TGTGCCACCCTAGAAGCGTCAGGGAACACTGAAGCTTTCTTT. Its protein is CATLEASGNTEAFF. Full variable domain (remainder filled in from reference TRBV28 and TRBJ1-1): DVKVTQSSRYLVKRTGEKVFLECVQDMDHENMFWYRQDPGLGLRLIYFSYDVKMKEKGDIPEGYSVSREKKERFSLILESASTNQTSMYLCATLEASGNTEAFFGQGTRLTVV.

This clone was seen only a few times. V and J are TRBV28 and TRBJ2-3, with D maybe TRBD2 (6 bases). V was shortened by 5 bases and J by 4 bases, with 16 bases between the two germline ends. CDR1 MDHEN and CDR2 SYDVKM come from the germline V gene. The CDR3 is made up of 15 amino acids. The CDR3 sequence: CASSLGTSSADTQYF. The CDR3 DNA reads TGTGCCAGCAGTCTCGGGACTTCCTCGGCAGATACGCAGTATTTT.

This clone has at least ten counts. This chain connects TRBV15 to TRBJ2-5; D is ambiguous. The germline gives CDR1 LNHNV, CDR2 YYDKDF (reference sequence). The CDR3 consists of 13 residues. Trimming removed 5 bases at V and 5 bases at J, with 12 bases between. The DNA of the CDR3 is TGTGCCACCAGCTCCGTAGCCGGGGAGACCCAGTACTTC. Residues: CATSSVAGETQYF. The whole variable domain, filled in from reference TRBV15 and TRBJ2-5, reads DAMVIQNPRYQVTQFGKPVTLSCSQTLNHNVMYWYQQKSSQAPKLLFHYYDKDFNNEADTPDNFQSRRPNTSFCFLDIRSPGLGDTAMYLCATSSVAGETQYFGPGTRLLVL.